These 5 T cell receptor beta chains were all obtained from the same sample, sequenced in a study of T-cell memory formation after mild COVID-19. A single record per CDR3 protein comes from TCRdb applying MiXCR to the 5' RACE reads. Of around 310,000 distinct CDR3 sequences listed, approximately 15% are singletons. The sequenced material came from PBMCs or a T cell subset sorted from them (not recorded which). The receptors originated from a young man who had mild COVID-19 (a few samples of this study predate the infection). Cell type and time point are not known.

The chain links TRBV27 to TRBJ2-3; 10 bases are shared with TRBD1. Germline assignment: CDR1 MNHEY and CDR2 SMNVEV (reference sequence). This CDR3 region has 16 residues. With V trimmed by 4 bases and J by 3 bases, 7 bases remained unmatched. The CDR3 is CASSYRRQGATDTQYF. CDR3 sequence (DNA): TGTGCCAGCAGTTATCGAAGACAGGGGGCTACAGATACGCAGTATTTT.

This rearrangement joins TRBV18 to TRBJ1-2; D remains ambiguous. Germline CDR1 is KGHSH and CDR2 is LQKENI. Trimming left V 3 bases short and J 6 bases short, with 14 bases between. This CDR3 spans 14 amino acids. The CDR3 nucleotides read TGTGCCAGCTCACCCTTGACGGGAGGGAATGGCTACACCTTC. Protein product: CASSPLTGGNGYTF.

This chain uses TRBV6-5 with TRBJ2-1, with 8 bases identical to TRBD1. The V gene end was trimmed by 2 bases and the J gene end by 14 bases; junction bases not matched to a gene: 2. This CDR3 region has 11 residues. Germline V gene data show CDR1 as MNHEY and CDR2 as SVGAGI. CDR3 protein: CASSYLGQEFF. CDR3 DNA: TGTGCCAGCAGTTACCTGGGACAGGAGTTCTTC.

This clonotype was found a few times. The CDR3, as DNA: TGTGCCAGCAGCCCCAGTGGACTAGCAATGGAGACCCAGTACTTC. Amino acids: CASSPSGLAMETQYF. The V call is TRBV6-2 or TRBV6-3, the J call TRBJ2-5; 8 nucleotides match TRBD2. CDR1 is MNHEY, CDR2 SVGEGT, per germline. The CDR3 spans 15 residues. Germline trimming cut 6 bases from V and 5 bases from J; bases unmatched to any gene: 11.

In its sample, this clonotype was seen a few times. This sequence joins TRBV4-1 and TRBJ1-2; 12 nucleotides match TRBD1. This CDR3 is built from 17 residues. Germline V gives CDR1 MGHRA, CDR2 YSYEKL. V was clipped by 4 bases and J by 6 bases; unmatched bases: 12. The CDR3 is CASSLLGQGADSNGYTF. The DNA for the CDR3 is TGCGCCAGCAGCCTGCTGGGACAGGGGGCAGATAGCAATGGCTACACCTTC.